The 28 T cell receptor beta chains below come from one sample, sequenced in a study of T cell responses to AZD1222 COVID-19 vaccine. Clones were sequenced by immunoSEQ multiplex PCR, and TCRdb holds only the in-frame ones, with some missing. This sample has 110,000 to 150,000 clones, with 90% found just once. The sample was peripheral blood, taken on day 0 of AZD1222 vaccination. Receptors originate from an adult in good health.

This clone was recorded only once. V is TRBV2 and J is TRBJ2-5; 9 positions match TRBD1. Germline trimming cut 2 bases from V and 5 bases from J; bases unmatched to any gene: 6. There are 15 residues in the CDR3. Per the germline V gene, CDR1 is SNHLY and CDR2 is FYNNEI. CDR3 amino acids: CASSEQGQGPETQYF. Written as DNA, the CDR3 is TGTGCCAGCAGTGAACAGGGACAGGGACCGGAGACCCAGTACTTC.

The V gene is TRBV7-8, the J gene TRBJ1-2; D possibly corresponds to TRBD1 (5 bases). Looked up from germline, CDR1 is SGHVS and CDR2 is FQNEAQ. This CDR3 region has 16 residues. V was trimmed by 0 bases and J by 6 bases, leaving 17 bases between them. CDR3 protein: CASSLARGLPLDGYTF. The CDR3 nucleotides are TGTGCCAGCAGCTTAGCGAGGGGACTCCCCCTGGATGGCTACACCTTC.

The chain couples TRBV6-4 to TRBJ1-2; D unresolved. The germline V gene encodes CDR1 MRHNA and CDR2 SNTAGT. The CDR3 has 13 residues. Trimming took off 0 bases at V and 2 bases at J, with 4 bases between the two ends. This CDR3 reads CASSDSINYGYTF. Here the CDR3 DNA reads TGTGCCAGCAGTGACTCCATAAACTATGGCTACACCTTC.

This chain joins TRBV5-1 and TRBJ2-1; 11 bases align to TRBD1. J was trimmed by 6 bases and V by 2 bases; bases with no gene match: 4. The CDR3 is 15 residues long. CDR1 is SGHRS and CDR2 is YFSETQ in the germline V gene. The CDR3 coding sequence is TGCGCCAGCAGCTTCGGACAGGGGGCGGTCAATGAGCAGTTCTTC. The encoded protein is CASSFGQGAVNEQFF.

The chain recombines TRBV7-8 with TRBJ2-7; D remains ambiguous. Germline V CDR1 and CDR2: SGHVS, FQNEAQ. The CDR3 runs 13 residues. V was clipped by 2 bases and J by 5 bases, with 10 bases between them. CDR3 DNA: TGTGCCAGCAGCTTAACCGGCAGCAACGAGCAGTACTTC. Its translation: CASSLTGSNEQYF.

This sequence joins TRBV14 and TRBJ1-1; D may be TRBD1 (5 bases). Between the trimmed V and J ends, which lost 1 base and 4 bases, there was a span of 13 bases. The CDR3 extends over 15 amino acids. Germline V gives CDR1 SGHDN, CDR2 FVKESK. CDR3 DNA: TGTGCCAGCAGCCAAGGTCCGCAGGGTGCCACTGAAGCTTTCTTT. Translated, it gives CASSQGPQGATEAFF. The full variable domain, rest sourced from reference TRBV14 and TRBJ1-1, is EAGVTQFPSHSVIEKGQTVTLRCDPISGHDNLYWYRRVMGKEIKFLLHFVKESKQDESGMPNNRFLAERTGGTYSTLKVQPAELEDSGVYFCASSQGPQGATEAFFGQGTRLTVV.

This CDR3 reads CASGLHRTDTQYF. In nucleotides, the CDR3 is TGTGCTAGTGGTTTACACAGGACAGATACGCAGTATTTT. The rearrangement uses TRBV12-5 and TRBJ2-3, with D maybe TRBD1 (5 bases). The CDR3 is made up of 13 amino acids. V was cut by 3 bases and J by 3 bases, with 7 bases left in between. CDR1 is LGHNT, CDR2 FRNRAP, per germline. The full variable domain, its missing parts supplied by reference TRBV12-5 and TRBJ2-3, is DARVTQTPRHKVTEMGQEVTMRCQPILGHNTVFWYRQTMMQGLELLAYFRNRAPLDDSGMPKDRFSAEMPDATLATLKIQPSEPRDSAVYFCASGLHRTDTQYFGPGTRLTVL.

Written as DNA, the CDR3 is TGCGCCAGCAGCATTAGCGGGGACCCCACAGATACGCAGTATTTT. This gives the protein CASSISGDPTDTQYF. The V and J genes are TRBV5-1 and TRBJ2-3; 8 positions match TRBD2. The CDR3 covers 15 residues. The V segment lost 4 bases and the J segment 2 bases; nucleotides outside the gene matches: 6. CDR1 is SGHRS and CDR2 is YFSETQ in the germline V gene. The full variable domain, in which reference TRBV5-1 and TRBJ2-3 provide the parts outside the CDR3, is KAGVTQTPRYLIKTRGQQVTLSCSPISGHRSVSWYQQTPGQGLQFLFEYFSETQRNKGNFPGRFSGRQFSNSRSEMNVSTLELGDSALYLCASSISGDPTDTQYFGPGTRLTVL.

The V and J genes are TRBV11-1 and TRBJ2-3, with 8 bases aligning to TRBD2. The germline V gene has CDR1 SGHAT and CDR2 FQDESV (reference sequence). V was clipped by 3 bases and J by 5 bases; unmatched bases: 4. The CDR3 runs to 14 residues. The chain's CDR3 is CASSFGGAEDTQYF. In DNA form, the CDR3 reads TGTGCCAGCAGCTTCGGGGGGGCGGAAGATACGCAGTATTTT.

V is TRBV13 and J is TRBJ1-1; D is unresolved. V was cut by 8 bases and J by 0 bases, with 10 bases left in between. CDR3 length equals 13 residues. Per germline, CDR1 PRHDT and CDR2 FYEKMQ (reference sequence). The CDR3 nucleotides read TGTGCCAGCGGGCTAGGAATGAACACTGAAGCTTTCTTT. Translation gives CASGLGMNTEAFF.

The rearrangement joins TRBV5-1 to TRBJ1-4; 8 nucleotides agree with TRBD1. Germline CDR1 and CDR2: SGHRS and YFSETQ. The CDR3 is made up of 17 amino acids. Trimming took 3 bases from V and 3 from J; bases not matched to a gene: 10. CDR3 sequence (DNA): TGCGCCAGCAGCTACGACCCAACAGGGGGTGCTAATGAAAAACTGTTTTTT. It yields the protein CASSYDPTGGANEKLFF.

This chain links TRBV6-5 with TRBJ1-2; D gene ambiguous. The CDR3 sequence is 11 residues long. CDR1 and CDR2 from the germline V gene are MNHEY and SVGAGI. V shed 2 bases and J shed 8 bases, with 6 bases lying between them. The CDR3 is CASSYPGGYTF. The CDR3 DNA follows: TGTGCCAGCAGTTACCCGGGCGGCTACACCTTC.

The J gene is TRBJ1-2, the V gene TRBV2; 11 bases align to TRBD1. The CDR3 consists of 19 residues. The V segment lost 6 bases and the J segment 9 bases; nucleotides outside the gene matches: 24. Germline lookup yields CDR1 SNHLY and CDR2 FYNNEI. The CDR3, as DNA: TGTGCCAGCAGGGCGGACAGGGGGCCAATAACCCTGGGGAGGGAGAGCTACACCTTC. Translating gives CASRADRGPITLGRESYTF.

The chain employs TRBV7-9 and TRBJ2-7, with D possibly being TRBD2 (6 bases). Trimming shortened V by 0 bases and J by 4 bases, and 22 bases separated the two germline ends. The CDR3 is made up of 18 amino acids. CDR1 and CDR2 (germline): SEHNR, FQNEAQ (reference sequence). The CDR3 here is CASSLALVGRSGGYEQYF. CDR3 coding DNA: TGTGCCAGCAGCTTAGCGCTAGTAGGACGTTCCGGGGGATACGAGCAGTACTTC. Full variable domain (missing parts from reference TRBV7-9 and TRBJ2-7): DTGVSQNPRHKITKRGQNVTFRCDPISEHNRLYWYRQTLGQGPEFLTYFQNEAQLEKSRLLSDRFSAERPKGSFSTLEIQRTEQGDSAMYLCASSLALVGRSGGYEQYFGPGTRLTVT.

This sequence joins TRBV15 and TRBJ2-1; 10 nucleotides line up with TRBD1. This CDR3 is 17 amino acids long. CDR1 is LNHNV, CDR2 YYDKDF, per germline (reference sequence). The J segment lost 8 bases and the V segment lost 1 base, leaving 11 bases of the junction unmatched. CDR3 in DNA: TGTGCCACCAGCAGAGCTTGGGGGACAGGGGAGTCCGATGAGCAGTTCTTC. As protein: CATSRAWGTGESDEQFF. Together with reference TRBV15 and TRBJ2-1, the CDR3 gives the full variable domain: DAMVIQNPRYQVTQFGKPVTLSCSQTLNHNVMYWYQQKSSQAPKLLFHYYDKDFNNEADTPDNFQSRRPNTSFCFLDIRSPGLGDTAMYLCATSRAWGTGESDEQFFGPGTRLTVL.

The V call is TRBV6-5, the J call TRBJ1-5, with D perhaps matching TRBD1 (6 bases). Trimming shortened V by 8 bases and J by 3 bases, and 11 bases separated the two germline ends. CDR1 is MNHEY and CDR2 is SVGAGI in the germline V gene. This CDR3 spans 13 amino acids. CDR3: CASVGGNNQPQHF. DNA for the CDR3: TGTGCCAGCGTCGGGGGCAACAATCAGCCCCAGCATTTT.

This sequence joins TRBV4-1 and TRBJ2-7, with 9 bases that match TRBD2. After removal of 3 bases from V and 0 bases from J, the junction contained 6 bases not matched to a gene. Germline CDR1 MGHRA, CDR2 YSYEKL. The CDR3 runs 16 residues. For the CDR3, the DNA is TGCGCCAGCAGCCACCTCGGCGGGGGGGCCTCCTACGAGCAGTACTTC. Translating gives CASSHLGGGASYEQYF.

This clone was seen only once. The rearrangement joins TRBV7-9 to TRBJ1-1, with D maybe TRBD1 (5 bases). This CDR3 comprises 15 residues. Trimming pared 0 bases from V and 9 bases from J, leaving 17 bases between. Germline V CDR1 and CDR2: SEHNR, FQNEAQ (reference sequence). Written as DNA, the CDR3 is TGTGCCAGCAGCTTAGCTGGGGGGAGGGCGCCTCAAGCTTTCTTT. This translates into CASSLAGGRAPQAFF.

CDR3 loop: CASRLLAGGTDTQYF. The CDR3 DNA reads TGTGCCAGCCGCCTACTAGCGGGGGGCACAGATACGCAGTATTTT. The rearrangement uses TRBV27 and TRBJ2-3; TRBD2 aligns across 11 bases. Germline CDR1 is MNHEY and CDR2 is SMNVEV (reference sequence). CDR3 length: 15 amino acids. The V gene end was trimmed by 8 bases and the J gene end by 1 base; junction bases not matched to a gene: 5.

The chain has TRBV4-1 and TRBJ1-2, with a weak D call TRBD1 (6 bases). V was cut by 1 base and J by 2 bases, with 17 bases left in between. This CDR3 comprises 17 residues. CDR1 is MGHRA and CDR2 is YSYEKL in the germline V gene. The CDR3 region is CASSQAVVRGQNYGYTF. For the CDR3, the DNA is TGCGCCAGCAGCCAAGCGGTGGTAAGGGGACAAAACTATGGCTACACCTTC.

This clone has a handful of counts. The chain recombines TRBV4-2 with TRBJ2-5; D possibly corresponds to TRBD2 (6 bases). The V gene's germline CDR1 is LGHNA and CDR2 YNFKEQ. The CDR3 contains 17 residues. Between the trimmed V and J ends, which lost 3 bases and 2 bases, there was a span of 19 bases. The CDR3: CASSQGLTSSGQETQYF. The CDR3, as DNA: TGTGCCAGCAGCCAGGGTCTTACTAGCTCGGGGCAAGAGACCCAGTACTTC.

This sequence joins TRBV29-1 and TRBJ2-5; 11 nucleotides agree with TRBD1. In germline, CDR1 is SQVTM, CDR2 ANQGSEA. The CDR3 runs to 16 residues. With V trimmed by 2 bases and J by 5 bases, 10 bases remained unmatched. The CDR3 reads CSVEKPGTGGSETQYF. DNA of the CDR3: TGCAGCGTTGAAAAACCGGGGACAGGGGGATCGGAGACCCAGTACTTC.

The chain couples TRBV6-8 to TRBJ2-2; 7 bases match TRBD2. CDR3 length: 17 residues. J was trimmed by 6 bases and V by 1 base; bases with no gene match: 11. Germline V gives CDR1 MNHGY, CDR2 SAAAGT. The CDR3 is CASSYLAFASGPGELFF. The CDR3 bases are TGTGCCAGCAGTTACTTGGCGTTCGCTAGCGGCCCCGGGGAGCTGTTTTTT.

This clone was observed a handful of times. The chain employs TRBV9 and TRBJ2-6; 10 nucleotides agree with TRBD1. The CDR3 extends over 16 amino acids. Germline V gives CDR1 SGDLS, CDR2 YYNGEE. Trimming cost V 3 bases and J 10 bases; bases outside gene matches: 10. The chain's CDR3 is CASSAPGTGALNVLTF. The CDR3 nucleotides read TGTGCCAGCAGCGCCCCAGGGACAGGGGCACTGAACGTCCTGACTTTC.

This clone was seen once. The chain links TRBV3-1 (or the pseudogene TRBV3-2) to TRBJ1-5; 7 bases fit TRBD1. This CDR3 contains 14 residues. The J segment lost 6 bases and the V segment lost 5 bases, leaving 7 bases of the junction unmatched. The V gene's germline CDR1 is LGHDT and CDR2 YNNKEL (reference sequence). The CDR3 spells CASSYRGSGQPQHF. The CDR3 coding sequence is TGTGCCAGCAGCTACAGGGGATCAGGTCAGCCCCAGCATTTT.

The CDR3 region has the DNA TGTGCCAGCAGTCCCGGGACAACGGTTCGCACCTTC. The encoded protein is CASSPGTTVRTF. The V gene is TRBV5-6, the J gene TRBJ1-2, with a tentative D call TRBD1 (6 bases). In germline, CDR1 is SGHDT, CDR2 YYEEEE. CDR3 size: 12 residues. Deletions cut 5 bases from V and 13 bases from J, with 18 bases between.

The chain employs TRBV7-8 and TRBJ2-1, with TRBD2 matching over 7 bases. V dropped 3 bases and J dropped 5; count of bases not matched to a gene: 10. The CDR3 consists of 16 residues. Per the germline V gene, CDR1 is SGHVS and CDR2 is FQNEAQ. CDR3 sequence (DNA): TGTGCCAGCAGCTTCACCAGCGGGGTAGGCGACAATGAGCAGTTCTTC. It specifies CASSFTSGVGDNEQFF.

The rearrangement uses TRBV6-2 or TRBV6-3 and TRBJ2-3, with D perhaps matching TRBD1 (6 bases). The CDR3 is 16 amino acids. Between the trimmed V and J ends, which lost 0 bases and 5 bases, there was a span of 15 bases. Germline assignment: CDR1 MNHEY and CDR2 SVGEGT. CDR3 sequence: CASSYSAGEGGDTQYF. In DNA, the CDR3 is TGTGCCAGCAGTTACTCGGCAGGGGAAGGTGGAGATACGCAGTATTTT.